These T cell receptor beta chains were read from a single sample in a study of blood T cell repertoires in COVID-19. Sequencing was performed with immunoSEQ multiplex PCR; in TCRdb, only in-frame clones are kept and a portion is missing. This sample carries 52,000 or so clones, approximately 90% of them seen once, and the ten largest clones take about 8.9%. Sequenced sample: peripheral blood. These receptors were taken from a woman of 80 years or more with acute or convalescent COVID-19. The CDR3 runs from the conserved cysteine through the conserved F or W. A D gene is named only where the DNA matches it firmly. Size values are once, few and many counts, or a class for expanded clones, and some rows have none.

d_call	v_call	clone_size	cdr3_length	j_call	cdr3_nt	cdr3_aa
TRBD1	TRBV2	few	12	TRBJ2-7	TGTGCCAGCCGTGGGACAGTCGGCGAGCAGTACTTC	CASRGTVGEQYF
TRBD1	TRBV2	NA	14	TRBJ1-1	TGTGCCAGCAGGACTACAGGGGGGGTGACTGAAGCTTTCTTT	CASRTTGGVTEAFF
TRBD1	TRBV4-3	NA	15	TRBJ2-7	TGCGCCAGCAGCCACGAACGACAGGGTGGCCACGAGCAGTACTTC	CASSHERQGGHEQYF
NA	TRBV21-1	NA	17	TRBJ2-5	TGTGCCAGCAGCAAATCTTCGAGGGACAGGGGCCAAGAGACCCAGTACTTC	CASSKSSRDRGQETQYF
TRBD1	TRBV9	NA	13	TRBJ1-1	TGTGCCAGCAGTCGAGACAGGGACACTGAAGCTTTCTTT	CASSRDRDTEAFF
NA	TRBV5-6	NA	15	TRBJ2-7	TGTGCCAGCAGCTGGGGACTTGCGGCATACTACGAGCAGTACTTC	CASSWGLAAYYEQYF
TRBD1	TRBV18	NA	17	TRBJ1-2	TGTGCCAGCTCACCGGGCCGGGACAGGGGGTTTAACTATGGCTACACCTTC	CASSPGRDRGFNYGYTF
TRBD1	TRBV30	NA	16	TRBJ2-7	TGTGCCTGGAGTGGACCCTGGACAGGGCGACCCTACGAGCAGTACTTC	CAWSGPWTGRPYEQYF
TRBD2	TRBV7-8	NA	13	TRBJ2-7	TGTGCCAGCAGCTTAGGGGGTAGCGGGCAGCAGTACTTC	CASSLGGSGQQYF
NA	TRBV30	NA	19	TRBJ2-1	TGTGCCTGGAGCGTCGACTACTCCCCCCCGGGACTCTCCTACAATGAGCAGTTCTTC	CAWSVDYSPPGLSYNEQFF
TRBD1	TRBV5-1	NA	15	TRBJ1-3	TGCGCCAGCAGCCTGGGACAGATCTCTGGAAACACCATATATTTT	CASSLGQISGNTIYF
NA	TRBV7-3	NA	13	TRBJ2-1	TGTGCCAGCAGCCAAGGGGGGGCGAATGAGCAGTTCTTC	CASSQGGANEQFF
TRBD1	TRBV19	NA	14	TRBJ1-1	TGTGCCAGTACCTGGACAGGGAGTAACACTGAAGCTTTCTTT	CASTWTGSNTEAFF
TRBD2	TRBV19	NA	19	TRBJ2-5	TGTGCCAGTAGTACCGAGGGAATTAGAGTAGCGGGAGAGGGAGAGACCCAGTACTTC	CASSTEGIRVAGEGETQYF
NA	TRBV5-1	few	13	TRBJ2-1	TGCGCCAGCAGTAAACAGGGTGACAATGAGCAGTTCTTC	CASSKQGDNEQFF
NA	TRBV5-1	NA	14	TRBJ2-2	TGCGCCAGCACTAGGGGGGGTGACACCGGGGAGCTGTTTTTT	CASTRGGDTGELFF
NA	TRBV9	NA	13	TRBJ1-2	TGTGCCAGCAGCGCCCAGGGTAACTATGGCTACACCTTC	CASSAQGNYGYTF
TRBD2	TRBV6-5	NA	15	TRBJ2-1	TGTGCCAGCAGCCAATGGACTAGGGGAATCAATGAGCAGTTCTTC	CASSQWTRGINEQFF
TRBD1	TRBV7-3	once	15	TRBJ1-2	TGTGCCAGCAGCTCCTCACCTGACAGGGGGCATGGCTACACCTTC	CASSSSPDRGHGYTF
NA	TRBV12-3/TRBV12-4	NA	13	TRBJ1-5	TGTGCCAGCAGTCAACAGGGAAATCAGCCCCAGCATTTT	CASSQQGNQPQHF
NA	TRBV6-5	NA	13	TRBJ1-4	TGTGCCAGCAGTTACTCGGGGGCCTCAAAACTGTTTTTT	CASSYSGASKLFF
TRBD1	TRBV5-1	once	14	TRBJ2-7	TGCGCCAGCAGCACCGGACAGGGAGGCTACGAGCAGTACTTC	CASSTGQGGYEQYF
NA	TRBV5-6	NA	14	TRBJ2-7	TGTGCCAGCAGCCGCCTACAGGGTCCCCACGAGCAGTACTTC	CASSRLQGPHEQYF
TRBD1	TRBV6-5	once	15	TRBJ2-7	TGTGCCAGCAGCCGGACGGACAGGTTCTCCTACGAGCAGTACTTC	CASSRTDRFSYEQYF
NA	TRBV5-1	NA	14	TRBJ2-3	TGCGCCAGCAGCTTGGACAGAAGCACAGATACGCAGTATTTT	CASSLDRSTDTQYF
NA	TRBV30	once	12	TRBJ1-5	TGTGCCTGGGATGCAGGGGCGAAGGGCCAGCATTTT	CAWDAGAKGQHF
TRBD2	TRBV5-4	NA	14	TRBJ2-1	TGTGCCAGCGGGGGGGTGCTAGCGGAGAATGAGCAGTTCTTC	CASGGVLAENEQFF
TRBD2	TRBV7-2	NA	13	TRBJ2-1	TGTGCCAGCAGCTTAGTGACTAGCGGGAGAGAGTTCTTC	CASSLVTSGREFF
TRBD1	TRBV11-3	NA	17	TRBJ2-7	TGTGCCAGCAGCTTAGAAACCGGGACAGGGGGATTATACGAGCAGTACTTC	CASSLETGTGGLYEQYF
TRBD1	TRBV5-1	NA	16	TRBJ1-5	TGCGCCAGCAGCTGGGGACAGGGGACGAGCAATCAGCCCCAGCATTTT	CASSWGQGTSNQPQHF
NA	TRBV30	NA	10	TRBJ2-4	TGTGCCTTAGGAGGAAACATTCAGTACTTC	CALGGNIQYF
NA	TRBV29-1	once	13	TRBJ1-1	TGCAGCGTGGCCAGGGTTCTGGACACTGAAGCTTTCTTT	CSVARVLDTEAFF
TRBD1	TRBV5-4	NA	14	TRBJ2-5	TGTGCCAGCAGCTTGGGGGGACAGCAAGAGACCCAGTACTTC	CASSLGGQQETQYF
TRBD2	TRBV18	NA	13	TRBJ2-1	TGTGCCAGCTCACCGCAGACTAGCACCGAGCAGTTCTTC	CASSPQTSTEQFF
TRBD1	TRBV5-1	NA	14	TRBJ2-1	TGCGCCAGCAGCCAAGGAACAGGGGCAAATGAGCAGTTCTTC	CASSQGTGANEQFF
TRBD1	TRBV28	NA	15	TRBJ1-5	TGTGCCAGCAGTTCCGCCGACAGGGTAAATCAGCCCCAGCATTTT	CASSSADRVNQPQHF
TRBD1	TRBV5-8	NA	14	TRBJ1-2	TGTGCCAGCAGCTTGGAGGACAGGATCTATGGCTACACCTTC	CASSLEDRIYGYTF
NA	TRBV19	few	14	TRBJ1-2	TGTGCCAGTAGTACGCTACAGGGATCGCGTGGCTACACCTTC	CASSTLQGSRGYTF
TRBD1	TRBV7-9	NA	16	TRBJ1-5	TGTGCCAGCCCGGCACAGGGACAGGGAGGTAATCAGCCCCAGCATTTT	CASPAQGQGGNQPQHF
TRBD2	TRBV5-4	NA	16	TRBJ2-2	TGTGCCAGCAGCTTGGCGGCTAGCGGGAGGGCCGGGGAGCTGTTTTTT	CASSLAASGRAGELFF
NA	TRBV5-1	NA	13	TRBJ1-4	TGCGCCAGCAGAGGGGCAGCTAATGAAAAACTGTTTTTT	CASRGAANEKLFF
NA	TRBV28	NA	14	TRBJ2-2	TGTGCCAGCACCCCCGGTGGCAGCGCCGGGGAGCTGTTTTTT	CASTPGGSAGELFF
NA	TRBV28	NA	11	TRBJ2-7	TGTGCCAGCAGTTCGTCCTACGAGCAGTACTTC	CASSSSYEQYF
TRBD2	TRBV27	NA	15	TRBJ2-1	TGTGCCAGCAGTCCTCGACTAGCGGACTACAATGAGCAGTTCTTC	CASSPRLADYNEQFF
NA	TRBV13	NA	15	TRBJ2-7	TGTGCCAGCAGCAGAGGGAAACCGGGAGTCGGCGAGCAGTACTTC	CASSRGKPGVGEQYF
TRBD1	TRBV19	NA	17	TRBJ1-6	TGTGCCAGTAGTCTATCCGGGACAGGGGTGCAGAGATCACCCCTCCACTTT	CASSLSGTGVQRSPLHF
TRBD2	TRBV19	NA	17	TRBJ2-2	TGTGCCAGTAAGAACAGACTAGCGGGTGCTCAGGGCGGGGAGCTGTTTTTT	CASKNRLAGAQGGELFF
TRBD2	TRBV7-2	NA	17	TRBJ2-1	TGTGCCAGCAGCGGTGGGACTAGCGGGAGCGCACGCCATGAGCAGTTCTTC	CASSGGTSGSARHEQFF
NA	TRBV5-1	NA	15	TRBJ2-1	TGCGCCAGCAGCTGGCGACAAAGCTCCTACAATGAGCAGTTCTTC	CASSWRQSSYNEQFF
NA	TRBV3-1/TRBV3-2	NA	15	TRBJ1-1	TGTGCCAGCAGCCAAGAAGGGGGAGTGGGCACTGAAGCTTTCTTT	CASSQEGGVGTEAFF
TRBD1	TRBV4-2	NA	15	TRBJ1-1	TGTGCCAGCAGCCAAGCCGGGACAGGGAACACTGAAGCTTTCTTT	CASSQAGTGNTEAFF
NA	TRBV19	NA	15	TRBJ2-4	TGTGCCAGTAGTATGGGAGGACTAGCCAAAAACATTCAGTACTTC	CASSMGGLAKNIQYF
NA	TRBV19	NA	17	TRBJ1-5	TGTGCCAGTAGTATATCTTTAAGCCTCAATAGCAATCAGCCCCAGCATTTT	CASSISLSLNSNQPQHF
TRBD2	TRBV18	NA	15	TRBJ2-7	TGTGCCAGCTCACCAGGGACTAGCGGGATCTACGAGCAGTACTTC	CASSPGTSGIYEQYF
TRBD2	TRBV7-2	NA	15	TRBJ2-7	TGTGCCAGCAGCTTCAGCGGGGAGAGCTCCTACGAGCAGTACTTC	CASSFSGESSYEQYF